The table lists the clone carrying this T cell receptor beta chain with many counts. Its specificity is unknown. This specimen belongs to a study of T-cell reconstitution after alpha-beta-depleted transplantation in children. Study-wide points: Several hundred expanded graft clones reportedly gave rise to the alpha-beta T cells present about two months after transplant.

V was shortened by 4 bases and J by 4 bases, with 8 bases between the two germline ends. This CDR3 contains 13 residues. Germline V CDR1 and CDR2: SGHRS, YFSETQ. TCRbeta library construction was performed incorporating unique molecular identifiers. TCRdb reprocessed the PCR reads with MiXCR, giving one entry per CDR3 protein. The sample has roughly 150,000 distinct CDR3 sequences; around 10% are singletons. The specimen was PBMCs, collected before TCRalphabeta/CD19-depleted stem cell transplant. The V call is TRBV5-1, the J call TRBJ2-2; D not resolved. The sequence was collected from a boy aged 2 to 9 with acute myeloid leukemia, due to receive a stem cell transplant. CDR3 DNA sequence: TGCGCCAGCAGCCCCCTTTTCACCGGGGAGCTGTTTTTT. Protein product: CASSPLFTGELFF.